The 6 T cell receptor beta chains presented below share a single source sample, sequenced in a study of cytomegalovirus exposure and HLA in healthy donors. Use of 60 Vbeta and 13 Jbeta primers characterized the PCR. Produced via immunoSEQ multiplex PCR; TCRdb's table is partial and in-frame only. The top ten clones hold over 2.5% of a sample with under 85,000 clones, roughly three quarters of them seen once. Sequenced: PBMCs. All receptors derive from a young man in good health and CMV-seronegative.

The V and J genes are TRBV27 and TRBJ1-6, with D tentatively TRBD1 (6 bases). Germline lookup yields CDR1 MNHEY and CDR2 SMNVEV (reference sequence). CDR3 length: 16 residues. The V and J ends lost 2 bases and 7 bases respectively, with 15 bases between them. CDR3 sequence (DNA): TGTGCCAGCAGTTTAATTAGTAGGGGGGGGAATTCACCCCTCCACTTT. This encodes CASSLISRGGNSPLHF.

The chain combines TRBV5-1 with TRBJ2-3; unclear D gene. The ends were cut back, 0 bases at V and 2 bases at J, with 10 bases in the middle. Germline-derived CDR1 and CDR2 are SGHRS and YFSETQ. The CDR3 loop spans 15 amino acids. The CDR3 region has the DNA TGCGCCAGCAGCTTGGCATCGGAGCCCACAGATACGCAGTATTTT. Translation gives CASSLASEPTDTQYF.

The rearrangement uses TRBV30 and TRBJ1-1; D is perhaps TRBD1 (5 bases). V lost 0 bases, J lost 7 bases, and 12 bases lay in between. This CDR3 region has 13 residues. Germline loops: CDR1 GTSNPN, CDR2 SVGIG (reference sequence). In DNA form, the CDR3 reads TGTGCCTGGAGTGTAATAGGCGGGGGTGAAGCTTTCTTT. It yields the protein CAWSVIGGGEAFF. The full variable domain, rest sourced from reference TRBV30 and TRBJ1-1, is SQTIHQWPATLVQPVGSPLSLECTVEGTSNPNLYWYRQAAGRGLQLLFYSVGIGQISSEVPQNLSASRPQDRQFILSSKKLLLSDSGFYLCAWSVIGGGEAFFGQGTRLTVV.

This rearrangement joins TRBV6-1 to TRBJ1-3; 10 nucleotides line up with TRBD1. CDR3 length: 16 residues. J was trimmed by 4 bases and V by 2 bases; bases with no gene match: 5. Germline V gene sequence: CDR1 MNHNS, CDR2 SASEGT. CDR3 nucleotides: TGTGCCAGCAGTGAACCTGGACAGGGGGACGGAAACACCATATATTTT. It codes for CASSEPGQGDGNTIYF.

This clone was counted a few times. This chain connects TRBV30 to TRBJ1-1, with D tentatively TRBD1 (5 bases). The CDR3 totals 13 residues. The germline gives CDR1 GTSNPN, CDR2 SVGIG (reference sequence). V lost 1 base and J lost 5, with 11 bases in between. CDR3 loop: CAWSAMGGTEAFF. In nucleotides, the CDR3 is TGTGCCTGGAGTGCCATGGGGGGGACTGAAGCTTTCTTT.

The rearrangement uses TRBV27 and TRBJ2-3, with TRBD2 as a possible D gene (6 bases). This CDR3 has 14 amino acids. The V gene lost 8 bases and the J gene lost 1 base, with 13 bases spanning the gap. Germline V gene data show CDR1 as MNHEY and CDR2 as SMNVEV (reference sequence). The CDR3 loop reads CASLQEGGTDTQYF. The CDR3 nucleotides read TGTGCCAGCCTGCAGGAGGGAGGCACAGATACGCAGTATTTT.